The following is a TCR beta chain sequence with its context. Just one base apart from a much larger clone, this may be a read error. There were TCR beta CDR3 regions amplified from RNA transcripts. RT-PCR in the first round (using the HTBI primer set) targeted the TCR CDR3. TCRdb re-derived calls from the multiplex PCR reads in MiXCR, one entry per CDR3 protein. The sample records roughly 660,000 distinct CDR3 sequences, approximately 15% being singletons. J lost 0 bases, V lost 5 bases, and 2 bases had no gene match. Looked up from germline, CDR1 is DFQATT and CDR2 is SNEGSKA (reference sequence). The CDR3 runs 14 residues. Clinical symptoms, serum thyroxine, TRAb, thyroid ultrasound and orbital computed tomography established diagnosis. The sample belongs to a study of T cells in Graves' hyperthyroidism and ophthalmopathy.

Sequences were obtained from blood. This chain joins TRBV20-1 and TRBJ2-1; 9 positions agree with TRBD2. The TCR sequence derives from a man aged 50 to 59 with Graves' hyperthyroidism. The CDR3 sequence is CSAGAGGSYNEQFF. The CDR3 nucleotides read TGCAGTGCTGGAGCGGGAGGCTCCTACAATGAGCAGTTCTTC.